This T cell receptor beta chain is drawn from a study of blood T cell repertoires in COVID-19. Overall study context: The study drew acute and convalescent COVID-19 samples from the United States, Italy and Spain.

In the study's own analysis: Estimation of nucleated cell counts was performed using reference gene primer amplification. Libraries were prepared by immunoSEQ multiplex PCR; TCRdb keeps only in-frame clonotypes and omits some of them. From that table come the V and J calls and clone size; the DNA was used to work out D and trimming. The sample records some 140,000 clones, roughly 84% being singletons. Patients in Seattle were enrolled during active infection, then followed longitudinally. This receptor was obtained from a man in his fifties or sixties with COVID-19, enrolled during active disease. Sequenced input: peripheral blood.

The CDR3: CASSLGLAGVVEQYF. CDR3 in DNA: TGTGCCAGCAGCTTAGGACTAGCGGGAGTCGTCGAGCAGTACTTC. V is TRBV14 and J is TRBJ2-7; 13 nucleotides match TRBD2. The CDR3 totals 15 residues. With 5 bases clipped from V and 6 bases from J, the junction kept 7 bases outside the gene matches. Germline values: CDR1 SGHDN, CDR2 FVKESK. Combining the CDR3 with reference TRBV14 and TRBJ2-7 gives the whole variable domain EAGVTQFPSHSVIEKGQTVTLRCDPISGHDNLYWYRRVMGKEIKFLLHFVKESKQDESGMPNNRFLAERTGGTYSTLKVQPAELEDSGVYFCASSLGLAGVVEQYFGPGTRLTVT.